Presented here are 11 T cell receptor beta chains from one specimen sequenced in a study of vaccination effects on CD4 cells after COVID-19. These receptors have no identified antigens. Method: immunoSEQ multiplex PCR; TCRdb's copy keeps in-frame clones and lacks some. Of about 33,000 clones detected, approximately 78% appear once; the ten largest clones hold 15% to 20%. ViraFEST assay sequencing came after antigen-specific CD4+ T cells were expanded with viral peptide pools. Subsequent to a culture period of under twelve days, CD4+ T cells were isolated. The person was diagnosed with PCR-confirmed SARS-CoV-2 infection between March and December 2020. Sequencing used CD4+ T cells from PBMCs cultured with HCoV-NL63 spike peptides, obtained before COVID-19 vaccination. The source of these receptors is a human donor who had a prior SARS-CoV-2 infection.

The chain has TRBV9 and TRBJ2-3; TRBD2 matches 7 bases. Germline-derived CDR1 and CDR2 are SGDLS and YYNGEE. The CDR3 sequence is 15 residues long. The V gene end was trimmed by 2 bases and the J gene end by 4 bases; junction bases not matched to a gene: 7. The CDR3 DNA reads TGTGCCAGCAGCGTGGTCTCAGCGGGGCCAGATACGCAGTATTTT. Encoded protein: CASSVVSAGPDTQYF.

The chain has TRBV5-1 and TRBJ2-6; D perhaps matches TRBD1 (5 bases). The V gene lost 7 bases and the J gene lost 0 bases, with 8 bases spanning the gap. Germline V gene lookup returns CDR1 SGHRS and CDR2 YFSETQ. CDR3 length: 14 amino acids. DNA of the CDR3: TGCGCCAGCGGAGACAGCTCTGGGGCCAACGTCCTGACTTTC. Residues: CASGDSSGANVLTF.

The genes are TRBV27 and TRBJ2-1; the D gene is possibly TRBD1 (6 bases). CDR1 and CDR2 (germline): MNHEY, SMNVEV (reference sequence). V gave up 8 bases and J gave up 0 bases, with 11 bases separating them. The CDR3 is 14 residues long. The CDR3: CASRQGTSYNEQFF. CDR3 nucleotides: TGTGCCAGCCGGCAGGGGACCTCCTACAATGAGCAGTTCTTC.

The chain couples TRBV11-2 to TRBJ1-2; no reliable D call. V was cut by 3 bases and J by 1 base, with 12 bases left in between. Germline CDR1 reads SGHAT; CDR2 reads FQNNGV. The CDR3 is made up of 15 amino acids. The CDR3 loop reads CASSFTAANNYGYTF. CDR3 bases: TGTGCCAGCAGCTTCACGGCAGCCAATAACTATGGCTACACCTTC.

This clone was picked up a small number of times. The rearrangement joins TRBV30 to TRBJ1-2; perhaps TRBD1 as D (6 bases). The V end was cut by 2 bases, the J end by 1 base, with 14 bases between. Germline lookup yields CDR1 GTSNPN and CDR2 SVGIG (reference sequence). CDR3 length: 15 residues. CDR3 sequence (DNA): TGTGCCTGGAGTCGTACAGGGAGATTTAACTATGGCTACACCTTC. Protein: CAWSRTGRFNYGYTF. Supplemented by reference TRBV30 and TRBJ1-2, the full variable domain reads SQTIHQWPATLVQPVGSPLSLECTVEGTSNPNLYWYRQAAGRGLQLLFYSVGIGQISSEVPQNLSASRPQDRQFILSSKKLLLSDSGFYLCAWSRTGRFNYGYTFGSGTRLTVV.

The chain couples TRBV6-2 or TRBV6-3 to TRBJ2-7, with 12 bases fitting TRBD1. Germline V CDR1 and CDR2: MNHEY, SVGEGT. The CDR3 extends over 14 amino acids. The trim removed 6 bases at V and 7 bases at J, leaving 7 bases unmatched. For the CDR3, the DNA is TGTGCCAGCAGCACCGGGACAGGGGGCAGGGAGCAGTACTTC. It translates to CASSTGTGGREQYF.

J is TRBJ1-1 and V is TRBV5-4; the D is unclear. The V and J ends lost 5 bases and 1 base respectively, with 15 bases between them. CDR1 and CDR2 (germline): SGHNT, YYREEE (reference sequence). The CDR3 is made up of 15 amino acids. The CDR3 here is CASRADLLGNTEAFF. The CDR3 DNA sequence: TGTGCCAGCAGGGCGGACCTCTTGGGGAACACTGAAGCTTTCTTT. Full variable domain (missing parts from reference TRBV5-4 and TRBJ1-1): ETGVTQSPTHLIKTRGQQVTLRCSSQSGHNTVSWYQQALGQGPQFIFQYYREEENGRGNFPPRFSGLQFPNYSSELNVNALELDDSALYLCASRADLLGNTEAFFGQGTRLTVV.

This chain connects TRBV4-2 to TRBJ1-6, with TRBD1 matching 9 bases. Germline V gene lookup returns CDR1 LGHNA and CDR2 YNFKEQ. The CDR3 consists of 16 residues. Germline trimming cut 0 bases from V and 7 bases from J; bases unmatched to any gene: 4. The CDR3 DNA sequence: TGTGCCAGCAGCCAAGATCCCGGGACAGGGAATTCACCCCTCCACTTT. Its translation: CASSQDPGTGNSPLHF.

This sequence joins TRBV11-2 and TRBJ1-1; 7 bases map to TRBD1. The CDR3 totals 15 residues. V dropped 4 bases and J dropped 1; count of bases not matched to a gene: 6. Germline CDR1 is SGHAT and CDR2 is FQNNGV. CDR3 bases: TGTGCCAGCAGCTATCGACAGGGAAGGAACACTGAAGCTTTCTTT. It codes for CASSYRQGRNTEAFF.

The chain couples TRBV9 to TRBJ2-2; 9 positions match TRBD2. Germline V gene sequence: CDR1 SGDLS, CDR2 YYNGEE. The CDR3 covers 14 residues. J was trimmed by 9 bases and V by 0 bases; bases with no gene match: 3. DNA of the CDR3: TGTGCCAGCAGCGTAGATCCTAGCGGGAGGGAGCTGTTTTTT. It encodes CASSVDPSGRELFF.

The chain recombines TRBV30 with TRBJ2-1, with D tentatively TRBD2 (5 bases). The CDR3 covers 14 residues. The germline gives CDR1 GTSNPN, CDR2 SVGIG (reference sequence). The V gene lost 5 bases and the J gene lost 5 bases, with 16 bases spanning the gap. The CDR3 bases are TGTGCCTGGCGTGGGAGTACCGGCCACAATGAGCAGTTCTTC. Protein: CAWRGSTGHNEQFF.